The rows below give T cell receptor beta chains drawn from one sample of a study of cytotoxic CD8 clonotypes in ibrutinib-treated CLL. Only in-frame clones appear in the TCRdb table, and some are missing; sequencing was by immunoSEQ multiplex PCR. The sample contains 250,000 to 350,000 clones, approximately 79% of which appear only once. The sample was PBMCs, taken at disease progression, from a patient treated with ibrutinib. The receptor source for this set is a human donor with chronic lymphocytic leukemia. CDR3s include the opening cysteine and the closing phenylalanine or tryptophan. A D gene is named only where the DNA matches it firmly. Rows give clone size only sometimes, using once, few, many, or a class for an expanded clone.

clone_size	d_call	v_call	j_call	cdr3_aa	cdr3_nt
.	TRBD2	TRBV11-2	TRBJ2-3	CASSLEGAGGPDTQYF	TGTGCCAGCAGCTTAGAGGGAGCGGGGGGGCCGGATACGCAGTATTTT
.	.	TRBV13	TRBJ2-7	CASSAPNEQYF	TGTGCCAGCAGCGCCCCGAACGAGCAGTACTTC
.	TRBD2	TRBV2	TRBJ2-3	CASQLAGGLNTQYF	TGTGCCAGCCAATTAGCGGGGGGGCTTAATACGCAGTATTTT
.	TRBD1	TRBV11-2	TRBJ2-7	CASSLRQGHEQYF	TGTGCCAGCAGCCTAAGACAGGGCCACGAGCAGTACTTC
.	TRBD2	TRBV2	TRBJ2-7	CASGGLAEYEQYF	TGTGCCAGCGGCGGACTAGCGGAATACGAGCAGTACTTC
.	.	TRBV27	TRBJ2-7	CASSSGRSSYEQYF	TGTGCCAGCAGTAGCGGTCGGTCCTCCTACGAGCAGTACTTC
.	.	TRBV29-1	TRBJ2-1	CSVESGVGYNEQFF	TGCAGCGTTGAATCGGGAGTTGGTTACAATGAGCAGTTCTTC
.	TRBD1	TRBV15	TRBJ1-2	CATSRGDRGYGYTF	TGTGCCACCAGCAGAGGCGACAGGGGCTATGGCTACACCTTC
.	.	TRBV7-2	TRBJ1-1	CASSLRTAEAFF	TGTGCCAGCAGCTTACGGACAGCTGAAGCTTTCTTT
.	TRBD1	TRBV4-1	TRBJ2-5	CASSQDGTGKETQYF	TGCGCCAGCAGCCAAGACGGGACAGGGAAAGAGACCCAGTACTTC
once	.	TRBV5-5	TRBJ2-7	CASSTQGLNYEQYF	TGTGCCAGCAGTACACAGGGACTCAATTACGAGCAGTACTTC
.	.	TRBV12-5	TRBJ2-2	CASGLVHVLSNTGELFF	TGTGCTAGTGGTTTGGTACACGTGTTGTCGAACACCGGGGAGCTGTTTTTT
.	.	TRBV4-1	TRBJ2-7	CASSHARSGQYF	TGCGCCAGCAGCCACGCTCGTTCGGGGCAGTACTTC
once	.	TRBV28	TRBJ2-7	CASSLRGRASYEQYF	TGTGCCAGCAGTTTGAGGGGGAGGGCCTCCTACGAGCAGTACTTC
once	.	TRBV4-1	TRBJ1-2	CASSQDLVRAENYGYTF	TGCGCCAGCAGCCAAGATCTGGTTAGGGCAGAGAACTATGGCTACACCTTC
.	TRBD2	TRBV29-1	TRBJ2-7	CSVYDMGSGSYEQYF	TGCAGCGTTTACGACATGGGGAGCGGGAGCTACGAGCAGTACTTC